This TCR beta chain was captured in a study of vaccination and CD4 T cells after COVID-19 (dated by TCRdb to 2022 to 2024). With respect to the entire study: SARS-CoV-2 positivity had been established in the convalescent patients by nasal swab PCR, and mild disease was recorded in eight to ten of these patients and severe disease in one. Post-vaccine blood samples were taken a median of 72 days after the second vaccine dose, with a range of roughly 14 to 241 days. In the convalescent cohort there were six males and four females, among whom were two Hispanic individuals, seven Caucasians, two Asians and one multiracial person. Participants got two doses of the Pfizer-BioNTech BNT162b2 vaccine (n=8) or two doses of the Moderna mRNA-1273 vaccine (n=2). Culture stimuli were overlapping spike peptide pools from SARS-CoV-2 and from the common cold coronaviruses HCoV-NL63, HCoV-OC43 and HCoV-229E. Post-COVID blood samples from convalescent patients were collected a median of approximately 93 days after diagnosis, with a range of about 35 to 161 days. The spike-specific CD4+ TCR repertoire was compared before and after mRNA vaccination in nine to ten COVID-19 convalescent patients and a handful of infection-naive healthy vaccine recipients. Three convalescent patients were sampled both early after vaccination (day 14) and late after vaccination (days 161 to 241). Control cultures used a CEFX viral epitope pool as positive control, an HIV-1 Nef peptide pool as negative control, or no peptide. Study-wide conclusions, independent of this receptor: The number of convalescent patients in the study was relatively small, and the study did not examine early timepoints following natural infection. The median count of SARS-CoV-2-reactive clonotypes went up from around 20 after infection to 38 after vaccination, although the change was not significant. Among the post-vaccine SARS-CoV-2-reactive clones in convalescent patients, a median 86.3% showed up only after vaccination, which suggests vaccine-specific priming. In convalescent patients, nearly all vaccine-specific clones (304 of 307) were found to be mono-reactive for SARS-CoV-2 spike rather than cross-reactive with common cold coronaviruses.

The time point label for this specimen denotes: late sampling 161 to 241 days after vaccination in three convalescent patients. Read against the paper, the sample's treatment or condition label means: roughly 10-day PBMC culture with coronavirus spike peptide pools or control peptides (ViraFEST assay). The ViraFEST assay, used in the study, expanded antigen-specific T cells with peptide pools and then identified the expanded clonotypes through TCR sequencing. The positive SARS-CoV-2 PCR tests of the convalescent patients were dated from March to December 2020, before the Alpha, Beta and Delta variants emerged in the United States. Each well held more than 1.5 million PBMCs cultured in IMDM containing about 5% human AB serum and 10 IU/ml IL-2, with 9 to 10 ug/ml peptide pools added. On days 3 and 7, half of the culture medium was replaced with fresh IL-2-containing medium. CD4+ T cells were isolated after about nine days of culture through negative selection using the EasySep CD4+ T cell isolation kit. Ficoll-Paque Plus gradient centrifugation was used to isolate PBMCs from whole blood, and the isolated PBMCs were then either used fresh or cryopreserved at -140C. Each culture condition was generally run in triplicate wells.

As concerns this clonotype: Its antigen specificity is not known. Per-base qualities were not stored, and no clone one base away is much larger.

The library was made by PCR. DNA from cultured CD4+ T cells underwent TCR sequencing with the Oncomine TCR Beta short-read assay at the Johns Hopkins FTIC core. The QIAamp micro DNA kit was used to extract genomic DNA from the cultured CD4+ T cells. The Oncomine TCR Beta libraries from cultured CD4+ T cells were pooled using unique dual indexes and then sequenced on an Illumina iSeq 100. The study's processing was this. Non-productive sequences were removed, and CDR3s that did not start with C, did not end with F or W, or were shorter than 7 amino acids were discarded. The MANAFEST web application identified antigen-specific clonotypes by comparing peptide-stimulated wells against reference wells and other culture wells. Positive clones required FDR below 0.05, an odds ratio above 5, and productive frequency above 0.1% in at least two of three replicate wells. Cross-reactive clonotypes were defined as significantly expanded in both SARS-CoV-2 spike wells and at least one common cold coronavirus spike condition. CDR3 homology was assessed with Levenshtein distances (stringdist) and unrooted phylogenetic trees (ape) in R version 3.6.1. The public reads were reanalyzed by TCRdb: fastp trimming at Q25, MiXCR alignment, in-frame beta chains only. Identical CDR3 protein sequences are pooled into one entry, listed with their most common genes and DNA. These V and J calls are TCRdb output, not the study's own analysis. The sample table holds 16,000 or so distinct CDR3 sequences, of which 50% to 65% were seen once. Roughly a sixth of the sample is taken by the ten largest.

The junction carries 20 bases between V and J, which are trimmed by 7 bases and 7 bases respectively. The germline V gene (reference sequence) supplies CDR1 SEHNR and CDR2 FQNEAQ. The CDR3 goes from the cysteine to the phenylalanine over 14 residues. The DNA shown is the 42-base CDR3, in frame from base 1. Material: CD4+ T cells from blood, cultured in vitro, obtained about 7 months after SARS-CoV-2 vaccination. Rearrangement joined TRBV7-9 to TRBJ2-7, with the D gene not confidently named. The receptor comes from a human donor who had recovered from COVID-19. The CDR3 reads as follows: CASTLSGPPREQYF. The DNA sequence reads TGTGCCAGCACCCTCTCGGGCCCCCCACGGGAGCAGTACTTC.